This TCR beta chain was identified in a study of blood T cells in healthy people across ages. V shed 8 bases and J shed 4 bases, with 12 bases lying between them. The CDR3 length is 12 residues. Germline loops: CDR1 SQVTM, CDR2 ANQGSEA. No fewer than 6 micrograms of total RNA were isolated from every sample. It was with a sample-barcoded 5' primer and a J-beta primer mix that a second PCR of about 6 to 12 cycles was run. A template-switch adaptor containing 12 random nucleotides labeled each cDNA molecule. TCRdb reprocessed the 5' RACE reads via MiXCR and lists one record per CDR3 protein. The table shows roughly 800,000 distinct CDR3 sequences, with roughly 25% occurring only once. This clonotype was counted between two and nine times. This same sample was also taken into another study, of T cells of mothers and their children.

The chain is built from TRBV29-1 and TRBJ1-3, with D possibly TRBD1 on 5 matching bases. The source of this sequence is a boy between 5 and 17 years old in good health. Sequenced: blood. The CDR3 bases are TGCAGCTACAGGACCCCAGGAAACACCATATATTTT. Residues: CSYRTPGNTIYF.